This is a list of T cell receptor beta chains from one sample in a study of blood T cell repertoires in COVID-19. TCRdb's table, derived via immunoSEQ multiplex PCR, lists solely in-frame clones and lacks some. The sample has 75,000 to 95,000 clones, around four fifths seen once. The specimen sequenced was peripheral blood. These receptors all come from a man aged 45-65 years with acute or convalescent COVID-19. Each CDR3 is given without its conserved first and last residue. Each record gives: J gene, CDR3 length, V gene, CDR3 protein.

J gene: TRBJ2-1
CDR3 length: 11
V gene: TRBV19
CDR3 protein: ASSMHGRNEQF

J gene: TRBJ2-7
CDR3 length: 12
V gene: TRBV2
CDR3 protein: ASSERGFAYEQY

J gene: TRBJ2-1
CDR3 length: 14
V gene: TRBV11-3
CDR3 protein: ASSYKGDYGYNEQF

J gene: TRBJ1-1
CDR3 length: 13
V gene: TRBV9
CDR3 protein: ASSARPDRGTEAF

J gene: TRBJ2-7
CDR3 length: 13
V gene: TRBV7-2
CDR3 protein: ASSLITGNTYEQY

J gene: TRBJ1-2
CDR3 length: 12
V gene: TRBV5-1
CDR3 protein: ASSLASGALGYT

J gene: TRBJ2-3
CDR3 length: 16
V gene: TRBV2
CDR3 protein: ASSTPGLAVLITDTQY

J gene: TRBJ1-6
CDR3 length: 12
V gene: TRBV18
CDR3 protein: ASSSGAYNSPLH

J gene: TRBJ1-3
CDR3 length: 11
V gene: TRBV18
CDR3 protein: ASSRSGGNTIY

J gene: TRBJ1-2
CDR3 length: 13
V gene: TRBV10-3
CDR3 protein: AIREGTAPNYGYT

J gene: TRBJ2-2
CDR3 length: 11
V gene: TRBV6-4
CDR3 protein: ASSDRGTGELF

J gene: TRBJ2-5
CDR3 length: 12
V gene: TRBV7-2
CDR3 protein: ASIPTGGGETQY

J gene: TRBJ2-7
CDR3 length: 13
V gene: TRBV4-3
CDR3 protein: ASSQGSAGGYEQY

J gene: TRBJ2-7
CDR3 length: 13
V gene: TRBV2
CDR3 protein: ASSEEAQGGDEQY

J gene: TRBJ2-5
CDR3 length: 12
V gene: TRBV7-6
CDR3 protein: ASSTRQGQETQY

J gene: TRBJ2-7
CDR3 length: 11
V gene: TRBV10-3
CDR3 protein: AIGAGLHYEQY